This is a list of T cell receptor beta chains from one sample in a study of CD8 T cells in ankylosing spondylitis. TCRdb fed the 5' RACE reads into MiXCR, producing one record per CDR3 protein. Here the sample spans 200,000 to 250,000 distinct CDR3 sequences, more than 25% being singletons. Sequenced input: blood, either unsorted or a sorted T cell fraction (not recorded which). All receptors derive from a male donor with ankylosing spondylitis or in good health (not recorded which). CDR3s include the opening cysteine and the closing phenylalanine or tryptophan. Each record gives: CDR3 DNA, CDR3 protein, J gene, V gene, D gene, clone size. A D gene is named only where the DNA matches it firmly. Clone size is stated in some rows and not others, as once, few, many or a class when expanded.

CDR3nt: TGTGCCAGCAGCGTAGGAGGTAGCGGGGGCACAGATACGCAGTATTTT; CDR3aa: CASSVGGSGGTDTQYF; j_gene: TRBJ2-3; v_gene: TRBV9; d_gene: TRBD2; abundance: .
CDR3nt: TGTGCCAGCACGCTAGCGGGGGGCACGCAGTATTTT; CDR3aa: CASTLAGGTQYF; j_gene: TRBJ2-3; v_gene: TRBV7-2; d_gene: TRBD2; abundance: .
CDR3nt: TGCAGTGCTAGAAATAGGTACACTGAAGCTTTCTTT; CDR3aa: CSARNRYTEAFF; j_gene: TRBJ1-1; v_gene: TRBV20-1; d_gene: .; abundance: few
CDR3nt: TGCAGTGCTAGGGTACTTACCGGGACAAGGCATAGGGGCTACACCTTC; CDR3aa: CSARVLTGTRHRGYTF; j_gene: TRBJ1-2; v_gene: TRBV20-1; d_gene: .; abundance: few
CDR3nt: TGTGCCAGCAGCTTAGGTTGGTCAGCAGAGCCTAACTATGGCTACACCTTC; CDR3aa: CASSLGWSAEPNYGYTF; j_gene: TRBJ1-2; v_gene: TRBV7-9; d_gene: .; abundance: few
CDR3nt: TGTGCCAGTCTGGCGGGGAACCAAGAGACCCAGTACTTC; CDR3aa: CASLAGNQETQYF; j_gene: TRBJ2-5; v_gene: TRBV12-3/TRBV12-4; d_gene: .; abundance: .
CDR3nt: TGTGCCAGCAGCCACAATCTAGCGGGGGAGTCCACAGATACGCAGTATTTT; CDR3aa: CASSHNLAGESTDTQYF; j_gene: TRBJ2-3; v_gene: TRBV12-3/TRBV12-4; d_gene: TRBD2; abundance: .
CDR3nt: TGTGCCAGCAGCTTAGGACCTGGTGTGTATTTT; CDR3aa: CASSLGPGVYF; j_gene: TRBJ2-3; v_gene: TRBV7-2; d_gene: .; abundance: .
CDR3nt: TGTGCCAGTAGGAGCCCGGGCGGGGGTCAGACAGATACGCAGTATTTT; CDR3aa: CASRSPGGGQTDTQYF; j_gene: TRBJ2-3; v_gene: TRBV19; d_gene: TRBD2; abundance: .
CDR3nt: TGCAGTGCTAGAGCGTCTAGCGGGGTCTACGAGCAGTACTTC; CDR3aa: CSARASSGVYEQYF; j_gene: TRBJ2-7; v_gene: TRBV20-1; d_gene: TRBD2; abundance: many
CDR3nt: TGCAGTGCTCTGGGACAGGACTCTGGAAACACCATATATTTT; CDR3aa: CSALGQDSGNTIYF; j_gene: TRBJ1-3; v_gene: TRBV20-1; d_gene: TRBD1; abundance: .
CDR3nt: TGTGCCAGCAGCTTACGACTAGCGGGGCCCACAGATACGCAGTATTTT; CDR3aa: CASSLRLAGPTDTQYF; j_gene: TRBJ2-3; v_gene: TRBV5-6; d_gene: TRBD2; abundance: few
CDR3nt: TGCGCCAGCAGCCAAGATAGAACGTCAGATACGCAGTATTTT; CDR3aa: CASSQDRTSDTQYF; j_gene: TRBJ2-3; v_gene: TRBV4-1; d_gene: .; abundance: .
CDR3nt: TGTGCCAGCAGCCAAGATGGACTATACACTGAAGCTTTCTTT; CDR3aa: CASSQDGLYTEAFF; j_gene: TRBJ1-1; v_gene: TRBV3-1; d_gene: .; abundance: .
CDR3nt: TGTGCCAGCAGTTTCGGGGGGGCAGGGAATGGCTACACCTTC; CDR3aa: CASSFGGAGNGYTF; j_gene: TRBJ1-2; v_gene: TRBV12-3/TRBV12-4; d_gene: .; abundance: few
CDR3nt: TGTGCCAGCAGTGATCACAGGGGGGAGACAGATACGCAGTATTTT; CDR3aa: CASSDHRGETDTQYF; j_gene: TRBJ2-3; v_gene: TRBV25-1; d_gene: TRBD1; abundance: .
CDR3nt: TGCAGTGCTACCGCTAGCACAGATACGCAGTATTTT; CDR3aa: CSATASTDTQYF; j_gene: TRBJ2-3; v_gene: TRBV20-1; d_gene: .; abundance: .
CDR3nt: TGTGCCACCAGCACGTCATGGGCCCAGTACTTC; CDR3aa: CATSTSWAQYF; j_gene: TRBJ2-5; v_gene: TRBV15; d_gene: .; abundance: .
CDR3nt: TGTGCCAGCAGACTCACCTCGGTAGCAGGAAACACCATATATTTT; CDR3aa: CASRLTSVAGNTIYF; j_gene: TRBJ1-3; v_gene: TRBV6-1; d_gene: .; abundance: .
CDR3nt: TGCAGTGCCCCGGTGTGGGGAGCTAACTATGGCTACACCTTC; CDR3aa: CSAPVWGANYGYTF; j_gene: TRBJ1-2; v_gene: TRBV20-1; d_gene: .; abundance: few
CDR3nt: TGTGCCAGCAGTTACAATAACTATGGCTACACCTTC; CDR3aa: CASSYNNYGYTF; j_gene: TRBJ1-2; v_gene: TRBV6-5; d_gene: .; abundance: few
CDR3nt: TGCACTGCTAGCGGGGACACAGATACGCAGTATTTT; CDR3aa: CTASGDTDTQYF; j_gene: TRBJ2-3; v_gene: TRBV20-1; d_gene: TRBD2; abundance: .
CDR3nt: TGCGCCAGCAGATGGATTACAATGGACACTGAAGCTTTCTTT; CDR3aa: CASRWITMDTEAFF; j_gene: TRBJ1-1; v_gene: TRBV5-1; d_gene: .; abundance: .
CDR3nt: TGTGCCACCAAACCTGGGACAGGGGTCGGTACGCAGTATTTT; CDR3aa: CATKPGTGVGTQYF; j_gene: TRBJ2-3; v_gene: TRBV27; d_gene: TRBD1; abundance: few
CDR3nt: TGTGCCACCAGCAGAGGGGGGTTCCTGAACACTGAAGCTTTCTTT; CDR3aa: CATSRGGFLNTEAFF; j_gene: TRBJ1-1; v_gene: TRBV15; d_gene: .; abundance: few
CDR3nt: TGTGCCAGCAGCTCGCCCTGGGGCCACAATGAGCAGTTCTTC; CDR3aa: CASSSPWGHNEQFF; j_gene: TRBJ2-1; v_gene: TRBV7-9; d_gene: .; abundance: .
CDR3nt: TGTGCCAGCAGTGAGGACGGCTTGAGAAACGAGCAGTACTTC; CDR3aa: CASSEDGLRNEQYF; j_gene: TRBJ2-7; v_gene: TRBV12-3/TRBV12-4; d_gene: .; abundance: few
CDR3nt: TGTGCCAGCAGTTTGGGACAGGGCCCTGGAAACACCATATATTTT; CDR3aa: CASSLGQGPGNTIYF; j_gene: TRBJ1-3; v_gene: TRBV6-5; d_gene: TRBD1; abundance: .
CDR3nt: TGCGCCAGCAGCCAAGGACCGGGACTAGGGGCCTCCTACAATGAGCAGTTCTTC; CDR3aa: CASSQGPGLGASYNEQFF; j_gene: TRBJ2-1; v_gene: TRBV4-1; d_gene: TRBD2; abundance: .
CDR3nt: TGTGCCAGCAGCCGACCCGGGAGCTTATATGGCTACACCTTC; CDR3aa: CASSRPGSLYGYTF; j_gene: TRBJ1-2; v_gene: TRBV7-9; d_gene: .; abundance: .
CDR3nt: TGTGCCAGCCTTCGGACAGTCGGTGCAGATACGCAGTATTTT; CDR3aa: CASLRTVGADTQYF; j_gene: TRBJ2-3; v_gene: TRBV11-2; d_gene: .; abundance: .
CDR3nt: TGTGCCAGCAGCTTAGCTAGTAGCGGGGGCCCGAACACCGGGGAGCTGTTTTTT; CDR3aa: CASSLASSGGPNTGELFF; j_gene: TRBJ2-2; v_gene: TRBV7-8; d_gene: TRBD2; abundance: .
CDR3nt: TGTGCCAGCAGCAAAGGGAGGACAGCCTACGAGCAGTACTTC; CDR3aa: CASSKGRTAYEQYF; j_gene: TRBJ2-7; v_gene: TRBV21-1; d_gene: .; abundance: .
CDR3nt: TGTGCCAGCAGTTTGGGGACCGCGAGCACCGGGGAGCTGTTTTTT; CDR3aa: CASSLGTASTGELFF; j_gene: TRBJ2-2; v_gene: TRBV12-3/TRBV12-4; d_gene: .; abundance: .
CDR3nt: TGCGCCAGCAGCTTGGTTCAGTCGCAACAGGGAAAGGCAGATACGCAGTATTTT; CDR3aa: CASSLVQSQQGKADTQYF; j_gene: TRBJ2-3; v_gene: TRBV5-1; d_gene: .; abundance: .
CDR3nt: TGCAGTGCACAGGCCCCTAATCAGCCCCAGCATTTT; CDR3aa: CSAQAPNQPQHF; j_gene: TRBJ1-5; v_gene: TRBV20-1; d_gene: .; abundance: few
CDR3nt: TGTGCCAGCAGTGAAGTAGCGAGGAGAGACTCCTACAATGAGCAGTTCTTC; CDR3aa: CASSEVARRDSYNEQFF; j_gene: TRBJ2-1; v_gene: TRBV25-1; d_gene: .; abundance: .
CDR3nt: TGTGCCATCAGTGGGGAACTAGGTTCGTCTGGCACCGGGGAGCTGTTTTTT; CDR3aa: CAISGELGSSGTGELFF; j_gene: TRBJ2-2; v_gene: TRBV10-3; d_gene: .; abundance: .
CDR3nt: TGTGCCAGCAGTCAAGGGGTGAATCAGCCCCAGCATTTT; CDR3aa: CASSQGVNQPQHF; j_gene: TRBJ1-5; v_gene: TRBV12-3/TRBV12-4; d_gene: .; abundance: few
CDR3nt: TGTGCCAGCAGTGAAACGCAGGGGGCTAGCAATCAGCCCCAGCATTTT; CDR3aa: CASSETQGASNQPQHF; j_gene: TRBJ1-5; v_gene: TRBV6-1; d_gene: TRBD1; abundance: .
CDR3nt: TGTGCCACCAGTGAAGGAGACAGCTTCAATGAGCAGTTCTTC; CDR3aa: CATSEGDSFNEQFF; j_gene: TRBJ2-1; v_gene: TRBV24-1; d_gene: .; abundance: .
CDR3nt: TGCGCCAGCAGTTTTGCTAGTCCAACCCAAGAGACCCAGTACTTC; CDR3aa: CASSFASPTQETQYF; j_gene: TRBJ2-5; v_gene: TRBV10-2; d_gene: .; abundance: few
CDR3nt: TGCAGCGTTGACGGCCTAGCGGGGGGCAGAGACAATGAGCAGTTCTTC; CDR3aa: CSVDGLAGGRDNEQFF; j_gene: TRBJ2-1; v_gene: TRBV29-1; d_gene: TRBD2; abundance: few
CDR3nt: TGTGCCAGCAGGGACAGGGGCGTCACTGAAGCTTTCTTT; CDR3aa: CASRDRGVTEAFF; j_gene: TRBJ1-1; v_gene: TRBV5-8; d_gene: TRBD1; abundance: few
CDR3nt: TGTGCCAGCAGCTTGGGTGACGGACCGGCCCGAGCGCAGTTCTTC; CDR3aa: CASSLGDGPARAQFF; j_gene: TRBJ2-1; v_gene: TRBV5-6; d_gene: .; abundance: .
CDR3nt: TGTGCCATCAGTGAACCCAATCAGCCCCAGCATTTT; CDR3aa: CAISEPNQPQHF; j_gene: TRBJ1-5; v_gene: TRBV10-3; d_gene: .; abundance: .